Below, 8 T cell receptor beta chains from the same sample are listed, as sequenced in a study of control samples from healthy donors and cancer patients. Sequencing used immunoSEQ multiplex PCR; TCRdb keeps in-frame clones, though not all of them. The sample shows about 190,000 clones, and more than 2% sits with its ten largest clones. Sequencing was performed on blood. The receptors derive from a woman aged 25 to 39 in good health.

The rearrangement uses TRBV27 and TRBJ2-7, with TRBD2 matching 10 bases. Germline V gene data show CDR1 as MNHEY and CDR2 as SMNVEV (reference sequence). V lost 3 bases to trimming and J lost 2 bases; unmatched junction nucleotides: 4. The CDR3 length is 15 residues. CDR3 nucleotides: TGTGCCAGCAGTTTTAGCGGGGGGAAAACCTACGAGCAGTACTTC. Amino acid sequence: CASSFSGGKTYEQYF.

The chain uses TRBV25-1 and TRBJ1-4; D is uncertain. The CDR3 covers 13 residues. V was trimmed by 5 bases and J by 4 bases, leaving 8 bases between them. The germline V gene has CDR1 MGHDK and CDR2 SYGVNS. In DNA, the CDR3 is TGTGCCAGCAGTCGTTGGTATAATGAAAAACTGTTTTTT. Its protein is CASSRWYNEKLFF.

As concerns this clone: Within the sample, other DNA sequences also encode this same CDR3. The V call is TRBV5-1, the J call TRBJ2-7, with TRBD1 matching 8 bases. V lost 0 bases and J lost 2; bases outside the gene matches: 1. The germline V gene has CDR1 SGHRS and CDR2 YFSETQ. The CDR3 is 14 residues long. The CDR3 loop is CASSLGQGPYEQYF. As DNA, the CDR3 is TGCGCCAGCAGCTTGGGACAGGGGCCCTACGAGCAGTACTTC. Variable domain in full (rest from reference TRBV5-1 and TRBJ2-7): KAGVTQTPRYLIKTRGQQVTLSCSPISGHRSVSWYQQTPGQGLQFLFEYFSETQRNKGNFPGRFSGRQFSNSRSEMNVSTLELGDSALYLCASSLGQGPYEQYFGPGTRLTVT.

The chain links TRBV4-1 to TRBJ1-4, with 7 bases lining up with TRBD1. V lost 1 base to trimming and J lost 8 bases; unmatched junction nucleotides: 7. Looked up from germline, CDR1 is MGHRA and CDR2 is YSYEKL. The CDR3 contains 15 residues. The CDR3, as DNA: TGCGCCAGCAGCCAAGGACAGGGAGGGAAAGAAAAACTGTTTTTT. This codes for CASSQGQGGKEKLFF.

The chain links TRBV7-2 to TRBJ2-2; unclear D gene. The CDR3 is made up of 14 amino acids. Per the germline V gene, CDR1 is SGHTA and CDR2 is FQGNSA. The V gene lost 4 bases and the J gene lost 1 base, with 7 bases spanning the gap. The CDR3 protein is CASSSQGNTGELFF. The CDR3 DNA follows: TGTGCCAGCAGCTCACAAGGGAACACCGGGGAGCTGTTTTTT. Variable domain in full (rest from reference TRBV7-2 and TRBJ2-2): GAGVSQSPSNKVTEKGKDVELRCDPISGHTALYWYRQSLGQGLEFLIYFQGNSAPDKSGLPSDRFSAERTGGSVSTLTIQRTQQEDSAVYLCASSSQGNTGELFFGEGSRLTVL.

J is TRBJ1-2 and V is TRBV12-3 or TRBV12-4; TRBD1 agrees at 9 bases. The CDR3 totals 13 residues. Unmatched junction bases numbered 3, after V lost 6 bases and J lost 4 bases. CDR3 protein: CASRGDRAYGYTF. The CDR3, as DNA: TGTGCCAGCAGGGGGGACAGGGCCTATGGCTACACCTTC.

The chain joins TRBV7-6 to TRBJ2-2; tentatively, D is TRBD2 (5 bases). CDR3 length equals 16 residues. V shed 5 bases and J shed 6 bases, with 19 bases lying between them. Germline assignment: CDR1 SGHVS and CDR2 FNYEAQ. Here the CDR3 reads CASSVGVAGRAGELFF. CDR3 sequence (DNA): TGTGCCAGCAGCGTCGGGGTAGCCGGCCGGGCCGGGGAGCTGTTTTTT.

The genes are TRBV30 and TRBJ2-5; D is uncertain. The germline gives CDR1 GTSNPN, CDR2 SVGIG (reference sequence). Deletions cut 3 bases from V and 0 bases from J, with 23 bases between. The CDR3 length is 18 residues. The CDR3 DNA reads TGTGCCTGGAGCAGCGAAAAGCGCCTCCGATCGTACCAAGAGACCCAGTACTTC. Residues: CAWSSEKRLRSYQETQYF.